This T cell receptor (beta chain) is drawn from a study of early T cells in non-severe SARS-CoV-2 infection. Overall study context: The input, bulk RNA from unsorted whole blood, was sequenced, and chains were unpaired.

Germline V CDR1 and CDR2: LNHDA, SQIVND (reference sequence). V was cut by 5 bases and J by 2 bases, with 9 bases left in between. The CDR3 sequence is 13 residues long. About this clonotype: Its antigen is undetermined.

Notes on the study in general: Sequences matched to VDJdb favored anti-spike CD8 responses, while private and CD4 specificities were missed.

Unique molecular identifiers tagged individual cDNA molecules. One entry per CDR3 protein results from TCRdb running MiXCR on the 5' RACE reads. The data contain nearly 60,000 distinct CDR3 sequences, over 9.5% of them singletons. This TCR came from an adult who was a healthcare worker with PCR-confirmed SARS-CoV-2 infection or an uninfected control (not recorded which). Sequencing was performed on whole blood. The chain links TRBV19 to TRBJ1-2; no definite D call. The DNA for the CDR3 is TGTGCCAGTAGTGCAATGCGAAACTATGGCTACACCTTC. Its translation: CASSAMRNYGYTF.